Shown below are 10 T cell receptor beta chains from a single sample sequenced in a study of blood T cell repertoires in COVID-19. The repertoire was sequenced with immunoSEQ multiplex PCR; TCRdb's copy has only in-frame clones and lacks some. The sample yields 250,000 to 350,000 clones, 86% seen once. The sample was peripheral blood. The origin of the receptors is a woman under 40 who had recovered from COVID-19.

The genes are TRBV2 and TRBJ1-1; D is unclear. The CDR3 runs 15 residues. The V and J ends lost 2 bases and 0 bases respectively, with 10 bases between them. The germline CDR1 and CDR2 sequences are SNHLY and FYNNEI. CDR3 DNA: TGTGCCAGCAGTGAACCCAGGTCCATGAACACTGAAGCTTTCTTT. Translated, it gives CASSEPRSMNTEAFF.

CDR3 sequence reads: CASSFSAAVDNEQFF. In DNA, the CDR3 is TGTGCCAGCAGCTTTTCGGCGGCGGTCGACAATGAGCAGTTCTTC. This chain uses TRBV13 with TRBJ2-1, with unresolved D. CDR1 and CDR2 (germline): PRHDT, FYEKMQ (reference sequence). V was clipped by 3 bases and J by 5 bases, with 14 bases between them. The CDR3 is made up of 15 amino acids.

The chain carries TRBV19 and TRBJ1-6; D is possibly TRBD1 (5 bases). V lost 4 bases and J 9 bases, leaving 13 bases between the germline ends. Germline CDR1 and CDR2: LNHDA and SQIVND (reference sequence). The CDR3 is 14 residues long. CDR3 DNA: TGTGCCAGTAGTACCCGACAGTTCGGTTCACCCCTCCACTTT. This sequence encodes CASSTRQFGSPLHF.

The rearrangement links TRBV11-2 to TRBJ2-3, with TRBD2 identical over 14 bases. CDR1 SGHAT and CDR2 FQNNGV come from the germline V gene. CDR3 length: 17 amino acids. V shed 5 bases and J 2 bases; nucleotides not matched to a gene: 6. The CDR3 DNA reads as TGTGCCAGCAGCGTAGCGGGACTAGCGGGAGCCACAGATACGCAGTATTTT. This encodes CASSVAGLAGATDTQYF.

The V and J genes are TRBV4-1 and TRBJ2-5, with D perhaps TRBD2 (6 bases). The V gene lost 3 bases and the J gene lost 7 bases, with 6 bases spanning the gap. Germline CDR1 is MGHRA and CDR2 is YSYEKL. This CDR3 spans 11 amino acids. The CDR3: CASSQRGTQYF. CDR3 DNA: TGCGCCAGCAGCCAGCGGGGGACCCAGTACTTC.

V gene TRBV7-2 combines with J gene TRBJ2-3; D unresolved. V was shortened by 5 bases and J by 5 bases, with 17 bases between the two germline ends. This CDR3 contains 15 residues. Looked up from germline, CDR1 is SGHTA and CDR2 is FQGNSA. CDR3 residues: CASSTPRASGDTQYF. CDR3 sequence (DNA): TGTGCCAGCAGCACCCCACGTGCTTCAGGAGATACGCAGTATTTT.

The CDR3 sequence is CSVEVILFGDRVTKNIQYF. The CDR3 region has the DNA TGCAGCGTTGAAGTAATTTTATTCGGCGACAGGGTAACCAAAAACATTCAGTACTTC. The chain has TRBV29-1 and TRBJ2-4; 7 bases are a match to TRBD1. The germline CDR1 and CDR2 sequences are SQVTM and ANQGSEA. This CDR3 region has 19 residues. V was pared by 1 base and J by 2 bases, with 17 bases of the junction left unmatched.

V and J are TRBV10-3 and TRBJ1-2; D is uncertain. V dropped 0 bases and J dropped 8 bases, with 10 bases sitting between them. The germline gives CDR1 ENHRY, CDR2 SYGVKD. There are 13 residues in the CDR3. The CDR3: CAISESWAIGYTF. The CDR3 coding sequence is TGTGCCATCAGTGAGTCGTGGGCTATCGGCTACACCTTC.

This clone was observed a single time. The chain joins TRBV25-1 to TRBJ2-2; the D is unclear. Germline CDR1 reads MGHDK; CDR2 reads SYGVNS. The V end lost 7 bases, the J end lost 1 base, and 4 bases lay between the germline ends. The CDR3 loop spans 12 amino acids. CDR3 DNA: TGTGCCAGCAACGGGAACACCGGGGAGCTGTTTTTT. Protein product: CASNGNTGELFF. The whole variable domain, filled in from reference TRBV25-1 and TRBJ2-2, reads EADIYQTPRYLVIGTGKKITLECSQTMGHDKMYWYQQDPGMELHLIHYSYGVNSTEKGDLSSESTVSRIRTEHFPLTLESARPSHTSQYLCASNGNTGELFFGEGSRLTVL.

The chain's CDR3 is CASSLVGTEYGYTF. CDR3 bases: TGTGCCAGCAGCTTAGTCGGGACAGAGTATGGCTACACCTTC. The chain couples TRBV7-2 to TRBJ1-2, with TRBD1 matching over 7 bases. V trimming: 1 base; J trimming: 5 bases; junction bases outside the gene matches: 4. This CDR3 spans 14 amino acids. The germline CDR1 and CDR2 sequences are SGHTA and FQGNSA.